This T cell receptor beta chain was documented in a study of blood T cell repertoires in COVID-19. The germline V gene has CDR1 SEHNR and CDR2 FQNEAQ (reference sequence). V lost 4 bases and J lost 7, with 14 bases in between. CDR3 length: 14 residues. Measured with immunoSEQ multiplex PCR; TCRdb has only the in-frame clones, and not every one. The table has hundreds of thousands of clones, 86% seen once; the top ten hold under 1.5%. This sequence was found in a woman aged 25 to 39 with active or convalescent COVID-19. V and J are TRBV7-9 and TRBJ2-1; perhaps TRBD1 as D (5 bases). Sequencing was carried out using peripheral blood. CDR3 region: CASSSPQGLNEQFF. The CDR3 DNA follows: TGTGCCAGCAGCTCCCCCCAGGGATTGAATGAGCAGTTCTTC.